The sequence of this T cell receptor (beta chain) was determined in a study of T cells after yellow fever vaccination. The study made its TCR cDNA through 5'RACE template switching. That step introduced a universal primer site along with UMIs. TCRdb re-called the 5' RACE reads with MiXCR, one entry per CDR3 protein. Here the sample spans about 340,000 distinct CDR3 sequences, around an eighth being singletons. Study results and limitations: Weaker overall, the secondary response nonetheless peaked faster (day 5 versus 15). Most primary-vaccination clones reappeared after the booster (about 97% CD4, 75% to 90% CD8).

In its sample, this clonotype was seen many times. The antigen is undetermined. The V and J ends lost 7 bases and 4 bases respectively, with 7 bases between them. CDR1 and CDR2 (germline): SQVTM, ANQGSEA. The length of the CDR3 is 10 residues. This clonotype was sampled from a young man who received the YFV17D yellow fever vaccine. This chain connects TRBV29-1 to TRBJ1-1; D is ambiguous. The sample consisted of CD4+ T cells sorted from PBMCs, taken 15 days after the yellow fever booster vaccination. CDR3 protein: CSALLTEAFF. The CDR3 DNA reads TGCAGCGCTTTGCTCACTGAAGCTTTCTTT.